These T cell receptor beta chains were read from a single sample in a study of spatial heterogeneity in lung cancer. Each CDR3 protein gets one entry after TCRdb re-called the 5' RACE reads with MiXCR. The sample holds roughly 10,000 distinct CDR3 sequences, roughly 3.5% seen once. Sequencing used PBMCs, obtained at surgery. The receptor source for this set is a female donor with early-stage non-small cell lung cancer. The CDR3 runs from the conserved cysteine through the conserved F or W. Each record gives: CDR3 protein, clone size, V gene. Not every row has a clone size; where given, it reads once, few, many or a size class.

CASSFGPPDNQPQHF medium-sized TRBV7-9
CASSIQGLGEQFF many TRBV6-2/TRBV6-3
CAISPQGAVGNEQFF many TRBV10-3
CASSPESLRLSTDTQYF many TRBV18
CASSRSGGNTEAFF many TRBV7-2
CASSVAGAYNEQFF many TRBV6-2/TRBV6-3
CASRDRRVAGGTDTQYF many TRBV6-4
CASSEQGARIGELFF many TRBV25-1
CSARIGEFANQPQHF many TRBV20-1
CASSTPGGRDEQFF few TRBV25-1
CSVRRSNYGYTF NA TRBV29-1
CATGRRDGYF NA TRBV6-9
CASSQCPWTETKNEKLFF many TRBV23-1
CASSLVTGTGKVDEQFF many TRBV12-3/TRBV12-4
CARSLAVDRLWSQYF many TRBV5-1
CASSLFAGEGNEQFF many TRBV7-2
CASSLDRGANTGELFF medium-sized TRBV5-1
CATSALAGATGELFF many TRBV15
CASSLAWSNQPQHF many TRBV5-5
CASSQGVTGASRGTQYF NA TRBV14
CSARTPKLGLAGAYEQYF many TRBV20-1
CASSFRDRQETQYF many TRBV19
CASSGAGAIQETQYF NA TRBV6-1
CASSPTSGGPNTGELFF NA TRBV18
CASSLKSTDTQYF many TRBV27
CASQRPTTNEQYF NA TRBV6-5
CSARQDTEAFF many TRBV20-1
CASSLVNRGMSLFGETQYF many TRBV7-8
CASSSGQGGNQPQHF many TRBV7-8
CASSLAGLAGGTDTQYF NA TRBV7-9
CSALQGARNSPLHF many TRBV20-1
CASSQGTPGLAFANTGELFF medium-sized TRBV4-3
CASSKRDSYNEQFF many TRBV19
CASSLAYSTGEEETQYF many TRBV5-6
CASSERPSNEQFF many TRBV2
CASSQFRAQAYNEQFF NA TRBV5-4
CASSQRGAPTQYF many TRBV5-1
CSVERTTGYGYTF many TRBV29-1
CASSHRTSGGWTDTQYF many TRBV4-2
CASSLSVGVPTTNEKLFF many TRBV28
CASSLGFSGYDTQYF many TRBV7-2
CASSIRLAGEGNEQFF many TRBV5-6
CASSQETGLTYEQYF NA TRBV14
CASEGQSSYNEQFF many TRBV5-1
CASSRQGKNTEAFF many TRBV18
CASSPIAGGRMDTQYF many TRBV12-3/TRBV12-4
CASSLNARVGTGELFF many TRBV7-3
CASSSQASNQPQHF many TRBV5-6
CASSVSGTGRYEQYF NA TRBV27
CATSDQRSNQPQHF many TRBV24-1
CASSPAAGWVTEAFF few TRBV28